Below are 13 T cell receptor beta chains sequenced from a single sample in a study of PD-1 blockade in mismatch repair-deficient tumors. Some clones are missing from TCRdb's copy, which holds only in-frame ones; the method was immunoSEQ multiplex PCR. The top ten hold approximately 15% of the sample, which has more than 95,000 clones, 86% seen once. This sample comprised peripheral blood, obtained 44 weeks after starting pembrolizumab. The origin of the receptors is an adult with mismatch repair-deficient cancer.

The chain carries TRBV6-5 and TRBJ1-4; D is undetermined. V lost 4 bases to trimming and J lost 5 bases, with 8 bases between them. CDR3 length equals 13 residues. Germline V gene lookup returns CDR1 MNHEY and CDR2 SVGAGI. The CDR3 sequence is CASSLRPNEKLFF. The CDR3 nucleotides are TGTGCCAGCAGTTTGAGACCGAATGAAAAACTGTTTTTT.

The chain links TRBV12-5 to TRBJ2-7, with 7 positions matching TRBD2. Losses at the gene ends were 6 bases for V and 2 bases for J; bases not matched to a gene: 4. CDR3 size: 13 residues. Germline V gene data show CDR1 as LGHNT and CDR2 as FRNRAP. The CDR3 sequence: CASGLGTTYEQYF. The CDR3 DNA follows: TGTGCTAGTGGCCTCGGGACTACCTACGAGCAGTACTTC. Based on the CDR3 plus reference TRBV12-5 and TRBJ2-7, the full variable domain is DARVTQTPRHKVTEMGQEVTMRCQPILGHNTVFWYRQTMMQGLELLAYFRNRAPLDDSGMPKDRFSAEMPDATLATLKIQPSEPRDSAVYFCASGLGTTYEQYFGPGTRLTVT.

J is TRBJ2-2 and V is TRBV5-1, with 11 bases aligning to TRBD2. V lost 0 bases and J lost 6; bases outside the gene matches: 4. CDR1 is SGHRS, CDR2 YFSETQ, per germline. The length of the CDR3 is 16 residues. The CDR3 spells CASSLDLAGGAGELFF. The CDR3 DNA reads TGCGCCAGCAGCTTGGATCTAGCGGGAGGTGCCGGGGAGCTGTTTTTT.

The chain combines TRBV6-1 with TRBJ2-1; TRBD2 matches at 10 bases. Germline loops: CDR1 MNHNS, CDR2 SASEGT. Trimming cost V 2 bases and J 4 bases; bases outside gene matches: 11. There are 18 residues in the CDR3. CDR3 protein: CASSEQGWASGGYNEQFF. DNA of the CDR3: TGTGCCAGCAGTGAACAGGGGTGGGCTAGCGGGGGATACAATGAGCAGTTCTTC.

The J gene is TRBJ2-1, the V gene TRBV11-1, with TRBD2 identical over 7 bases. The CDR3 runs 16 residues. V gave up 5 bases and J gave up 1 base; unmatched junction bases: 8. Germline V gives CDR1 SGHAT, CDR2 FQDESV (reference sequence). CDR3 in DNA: TGTGCCAGCAGCCGCCAGGGACTATCATCCTACAATGAGCAGTTCTTC. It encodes CASSRQGLSSYNEQFF. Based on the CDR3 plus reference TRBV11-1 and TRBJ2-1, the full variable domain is EAEVAQSPRYKITEKSQAVAFWCDPISGHATLYWYRQILGQGPELLVQFQDESVVDDSQLPKDRFSAERLKGVDSTLKIQPAELGDSAMYLCASSRQGLSSYNEQFFGPGTRLTVL.

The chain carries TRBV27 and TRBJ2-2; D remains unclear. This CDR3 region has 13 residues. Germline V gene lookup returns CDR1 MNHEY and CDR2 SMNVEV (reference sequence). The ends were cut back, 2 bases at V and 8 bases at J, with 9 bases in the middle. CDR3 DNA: TGTGCCAGCAGTTTAACCCCGCTGGGGGAGCTGTTTTTT. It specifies CASSLTPLGELFF.

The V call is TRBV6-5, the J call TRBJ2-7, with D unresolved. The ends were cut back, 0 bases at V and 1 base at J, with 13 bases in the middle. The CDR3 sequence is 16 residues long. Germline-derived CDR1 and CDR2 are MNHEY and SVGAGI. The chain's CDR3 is CASSYSTVFQSYEQYF. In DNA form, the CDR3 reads TGTGCCAGCAGTTACTCTACAGTCTTCCAATCCTACGAGCAGTACTTC.

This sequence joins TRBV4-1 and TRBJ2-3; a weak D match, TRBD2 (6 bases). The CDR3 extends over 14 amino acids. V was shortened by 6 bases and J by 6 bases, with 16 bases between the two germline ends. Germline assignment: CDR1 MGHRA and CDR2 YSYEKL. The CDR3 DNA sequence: TGCGCCAGCAGATACGGGGGTCGGGCGGATACGCAGTATTTT. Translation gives CASRYGGRADTQYF.

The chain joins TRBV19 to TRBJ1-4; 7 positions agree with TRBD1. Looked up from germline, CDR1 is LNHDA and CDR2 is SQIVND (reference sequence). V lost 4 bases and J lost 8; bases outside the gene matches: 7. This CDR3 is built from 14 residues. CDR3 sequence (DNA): TGTGCCAGTAGTACAGGACAGGCGGGCGAAAAACTGTTTTTT. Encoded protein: CASSTGQAGEKLFF.

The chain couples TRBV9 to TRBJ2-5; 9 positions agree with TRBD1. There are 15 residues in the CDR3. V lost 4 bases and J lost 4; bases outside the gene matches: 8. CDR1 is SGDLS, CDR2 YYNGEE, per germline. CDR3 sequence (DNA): TGTGCCAGCAGCCCACGGGACAGGGTGGGAGAGACCCAGTACTTC. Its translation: CASSPRDRVGETQYF.

CDR3 coding DNA: TGTGCCAGTCGCCTATCCGGGGGAGGGCCCCAGCATTTT. Its translation is CASRLSGGGPQHF. The chain links TRBV19 to TRBJ1-5; D might be TRBD1 (5 bases). CDR1 and CDR2 from the germline V gene are LNHDA and SQIVND (reference sequence). V gave up 8 bases and J gave up 9 bases, with 17 bases separating them. There are 13 residues in the CDR3.

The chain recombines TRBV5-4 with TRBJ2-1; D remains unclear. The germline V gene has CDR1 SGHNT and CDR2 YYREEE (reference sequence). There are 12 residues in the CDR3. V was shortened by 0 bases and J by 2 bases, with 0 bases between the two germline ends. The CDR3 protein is CASSLAYNEQFF. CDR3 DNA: TGTGCCAGCAGCTTGGCCTACAATGAGCAGTTCTTC.

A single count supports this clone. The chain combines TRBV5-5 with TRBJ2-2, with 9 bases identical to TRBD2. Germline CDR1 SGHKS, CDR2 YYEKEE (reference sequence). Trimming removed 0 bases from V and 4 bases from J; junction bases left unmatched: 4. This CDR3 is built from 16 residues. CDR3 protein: CASSLVAGVGTGELFF. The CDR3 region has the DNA TGTGCCAGCAGCTTGGTAGCGGGAGTGGGCACCGGGGAGCTGTTTTTT. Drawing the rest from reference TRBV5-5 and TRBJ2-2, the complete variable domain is DAGVTQSPTHLIKTRGQQVTLRCSPISGHKSVSWYQQVLGQGPQFIFQYYEKEERGRGNFPDRFSARQFPNYSSELNVNALLLGDSALYLCASSLVAGVGTGELFFGEGSRLTVL.